These T cell receptor beta chains were read from a single sample in a study of a mutant IDH1 vaccine in newly diagnosed glioma. Produced via immunoSEQ multiplex PCR; TCRdb's table is partial and in-frame only. This sample has tens of thousands of clones, with around 85% found just once. These receptors have no known antigen. The sequencing here drew on PBMCs, taken from a glioma patient whose treatment included an IDH1 peptide vaccine. The source of these receptors is a woman aged 50 to 65 with glioma. CDR3s include the opening cysteine and the closing phenylalanine or tryptophan. The D gene is left open where the match is weak. Not all rows give a size; the values are once, few, many and, for expanded clones, a class.

J: TRBJ1-2; D: -; V: TRBV6-1; size: -; DNA: TGTGCCAGCAGCCCAGGGGCCGGGACTTCCCGGGGCTACACCTTC; CDR3: CASSPGAGTSRGYTF
J: TRBJ2-7; D: -; V: TRBV10-3; size: -; DNA: TGTGCCATCAGTGACAACAGTAGAGGGTCCTACGAGCAGTACTTC; CDR3: CAISDNSRGSYEQYF
J: TRBJ2-7; D: TRBD1; V: TRBV6-5; size: once; DNA: TGTGCCAGCAGAGCACCGGGACAGGCATCCTACGAGCAGTACTTC; CDR3: CASRAPGQASYEQYF
J: TRBJ2-2; D: TRBD1; V: TRBV28; size: -; DNA: TGTGCCAGCATCACCCTACGGACAGGGGGGAGAACCGGGGAGCTGTTTTTT; CDR3: CASITLRTGGRTGELFF
J: TRBJ2-7; D: -; V: TRBV21-1; size: once; DNA: TGTGCCAGCAGCAAAACCAGACGGTTCACCTACGAGCAGTACTTC; CDR3: CASSKTRRFTYEQYF
J: TRBJ1-4; D: -; V: TRBV7-9; size: -; DNA: TGTGCCAGCAGCCAAGGGGGGGTCACTAATGAAAAACTGTTTTTT; CDR3: CASSQGGVTNEKLFF
J: TRBJ2-7; D: TRBD2; V: TRBV20-1; size: -; DNA: TGCAGCCTAGCGGATAGCTACGAGCAGTACTTC; CDR3: CSLADSYEQYF
J: TRBJ2-5; D: TRBD1; V: TRBV5-1; size: -; DNA: TGCGCCAGCAGCCTACTGGGACAGTACCAAGAGACCCAGTACTTC; CDR3: CASSLLGQYQETQYF
J: TRBJ1-5; D: TRBD1; V: TRBV28; size: -; DNA: TGTGCCAGCAGTCCAGGGCCTCACAGGGGCGTTTTCGGCAATCAGCCCCAGCATTTT; CDR3: CASSPGPHRGVFGNQPQHF
J: TRBJ1-5; D: -; V: TRBV5-1; size: -; DNA: TGCGCCAGCAGCTTGCCCGGGAAGACCCAGCATTTT; CDR3: CASSLPGKTQHF
J: TRBJ2-7; D: TRBD1; V: TRBV5-1; size: -; DNA: TGCGCCAGCACCTTTGGGACAGCTGAATACGAGCAGTACTTC; CDR3: CASTFGTAEYEQYF
J: TRBJ1-5; D: TRBD1; V: TRBV27; size: -; DNA: TGTGCCAGCAGTTCGGGCCCGGGACAGGGATTCAATCAGCCCCAGCATTTT; CDR3: CASSSGPGQGFNQPQHF
J: TRBJ1-1; D: -; V: TRBV18; size: -; DNA: TGTGCCAGCTCTCCCATGGTTGCTGGAGTCACTGAAGCTTTCTTT; CDR3: CASSPMVAGVTEAFF
J: TRBJ1-5; D: -; V: TRBV5-1; size: -; DNA: TGCGCCAGCAGCGCCCAGGGAGGCGGCAATCAGCCCCAGCATTTT; CDR3: CASSAQGGGNQPQHF
J: TRBJ1-1; D: -; V: TRBV9; size: -; DNA: TGTGCCAGCAGCGTAGTGCCAGGCAATGAAGCTTTCTTT; CDR3: CASSVVPGNEAFF
J: TRBJ1-5; D: -; V: TRBV2; size: -; DNA: TGTGCCAGCAGTGAAGAAGAAGGGGGCAATCAGCCCCAGCATTTT; CDR3: CASSEEEGGNQPQHF
J: TRBJ2-7; D: -; V: TRBV6-5; size: -; DNA: TGTGCCAGCAGTTACGGAGGGGGGGCAGGTTACGAGCAGTACTTC; CDR3: CASSYGGGAGYEQYF
J: TRBJ2-2; D: -; V: TRBV19; size: -; DNA: TGTGCCAGTAGTAGGGATACCGGGGAGCTGTTTTTT; CDR3: CASSRDTGELFF
J: TRBJ2-1; D: -; V: TRBV7-8; size: -; DNA: TGTGCCAGCAGCTCCACCAGGACGGGCTCCTACAATGAGCAGTTCTTC; CDR3: CASSSTRTGSYNEQFF
J: TRBJ2-1; D: TRBD2; V: TRBV9; size: -; DNA: TGTGCCAGCAGCGCCGGGACTATAAACGAGCAGTTCTTC; CDR3: CASSAGTINEQFF
J: TRBJ1-1; D: TRBD1; V: TRBV18; size: few; DNA: TGTGCCAGCTCACCAGGACAGGGAGGCACTGAAGCTTTCTTT; CDR3: CASSPGQGGTEAFF
J: TRBJ2-7; D: TRBD1; V: TRBV6-1; size: few; DNA: TGTGCCATCCACGACAGGGTAAAGCGCGAGCAGTACTTC; CDR3: CAIHDRVKREQYF
J: TRBJ1-1; D: TRBD1; V: TRBV5-8; size: -; DNA: TGTGCCAGCAGCTTGATTCGGACAGGGGACACTGAAGCTTTCTTT; CDR3: CASSLIRTGDTEAFF
J: TRBJ1-4; D: -; V: TRBV28; size: -; DNA: TGTGCCAGCAGTTTAGGGGGGCGCGGTGAAAAACTGTTTTTT; CDR3: CASSLGGRGEKLFF
J: TRBJ1-1; D: -; V: TRBV15; size: -; DNA: TGTGCCACCAGCCCCCAACGGGTGGGGACTGAAGCTTTCTTT; CDR3: CATSPQRVGTEAFF
J: TRBJ2-7; D: -; V: TRBV7-9; size: -; DNA: TGTGCCAGCAGCTTAGAGCAGGGTATCTACGAGCAGTACTTC; CDR3: CASSLEQGIYEQYF
J: TRBJ2-5; D: TRBD1; V: TRBV6-5; size: -; DNA: TGTGCCAGCAGGACAGGGGCAGAGACCCAGTACTTC; CDR3: CASRTGAETQYF
J: TRBJ2-3; D: TRBD2; V: TRBV7-9; size: -; DNA: TGTGCCAGCAGCTGGACTAGCGGGCTTAGCACAGATACGCAGTATTTT; CDR3: CASSWTSGLSTDTQYF
J: TRBJ2-1; D: -; V: TRBV5-1; size: -; DNA: TGCGCCAGCAGCTTGGTGGCTAGCGCCTACAATGAGCAGTTCTTC; CDR3: CASSLVASAYNEQFF
J: TRBJ1-4; D: TRBD1; V: TRBV9; size: once; DNA: TGTGCCAGCAGCGCCGGGACAGAGAAAAATGAAAAACTGTTTTTT; CDR3: CASSAGTEKNEKLFF
J: TRBJ2-7; D: TRBD1; V: TRBV6-4; size: -; DNA: TGTGCCGGAGAACACAGGGGATCTGGATTCGAGCAGTACTTC; CDR3: CAGEHRGSGFEQYF
J: TRBJ2-7; D: TRBD2; V: TRBV6-5; size: -; DNA: TGTGCCAGCAGTTACTCGAAACTAGCGGGAGACTACGAGCAGTACTTC; CDR3: CASSYSKLAGDYEQYF
J: TRBJ1-2; D: -; V: TRBV6-1; size: -; DNA: TGTGCCAGCAGTGAAGGGGGGGGAAGCCGATATGGCTACACCTTC; CDR3: CASSEGGGSRYGYTF
J: TRBJ2-7; D: TRBD2; V: TRBV4-2; size: -; DNA: TGTGCCAGCAGCCAACCGACAGGACTAGCGGGAAGGGACGAGCAGTACTTC; CDR3: CASSQPTGLAGRDEQYF
J: TRBJ1-1; D: TRBD1; V: TRBV13; size: -; DNA: TGTGCCAGCAGCGCGCAGACAGGGTTAGCTGAGGCTTTCTTT; CDR3: CASSAQTGLAEAFF
J: TRBJ1-2; D: -; V: TRBV21-1; size: -; DNA: TGTGCCAGATTGAGGAATGTTGCAGGGAGGGATGGCTACACCTTC; CDR3: CARLRNVAGRDGYTF
J: TRBJ2-2; D: TRBD1; V: TRBV9; size: -; DNA: TGTGCCAGTAGACAGGGGCGAGGTACCGGGGAGCTGTTTTTT; CDR3: CASRQGRGTGELFF
J: TRBJ1-1; D: -; V: TRBV29-1; size: once; DNA: TGCAGCGTTCCCCGGACACCTAACACTGAAGCTTTCTTT; CDR3: CSVPRTPNTEAFF
J: TRBJ2-1; D: TRBD1; V: TRBV6-1; size: -; DNA: TGTGCCAGCAGTGCCGGGACAGGTTCCTACAATGAGCAGTTCTTC; CDR3: CASSAGTGSYNEQFF
J: TRBJ1-1; D: -; V: TRBV6-6; size: -; DNA: TGTGCCAGCACCCGCGGGCCGGCGAACACTGAAGCTTTCTTT; CDR3: CASTRGPANTEAFF
J: TRBJ1-5; D: -; V: TRBV7-8; size: -; DNA: TGTGCCAGCAGCTTAGGGCAGGGAGATCAGCCCCAGCATTTT; CDR3: CASSLGQGDQPQHF
J: TRBJ2-1; D: -; V: TRBV30; size: -; DNA: TGTGCCTGGAGTGTATGGGAAGAGCAGTTCTTC; CDR3: CAWSVWEEQFF